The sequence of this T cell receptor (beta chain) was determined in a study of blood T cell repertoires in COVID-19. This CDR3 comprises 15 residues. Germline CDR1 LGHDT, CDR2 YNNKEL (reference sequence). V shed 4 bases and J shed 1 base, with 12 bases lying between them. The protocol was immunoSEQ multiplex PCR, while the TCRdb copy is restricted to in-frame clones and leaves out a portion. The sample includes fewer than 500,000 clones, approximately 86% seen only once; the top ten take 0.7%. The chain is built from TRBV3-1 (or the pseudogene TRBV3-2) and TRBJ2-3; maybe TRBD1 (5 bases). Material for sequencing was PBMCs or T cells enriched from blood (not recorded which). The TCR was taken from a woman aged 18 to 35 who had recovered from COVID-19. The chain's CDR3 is CASSPPLGGTDTQYF. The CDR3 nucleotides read TGTGCCAGCAGCCCCCCATTAGGGGGCACAGATACGCAGTATTTT.